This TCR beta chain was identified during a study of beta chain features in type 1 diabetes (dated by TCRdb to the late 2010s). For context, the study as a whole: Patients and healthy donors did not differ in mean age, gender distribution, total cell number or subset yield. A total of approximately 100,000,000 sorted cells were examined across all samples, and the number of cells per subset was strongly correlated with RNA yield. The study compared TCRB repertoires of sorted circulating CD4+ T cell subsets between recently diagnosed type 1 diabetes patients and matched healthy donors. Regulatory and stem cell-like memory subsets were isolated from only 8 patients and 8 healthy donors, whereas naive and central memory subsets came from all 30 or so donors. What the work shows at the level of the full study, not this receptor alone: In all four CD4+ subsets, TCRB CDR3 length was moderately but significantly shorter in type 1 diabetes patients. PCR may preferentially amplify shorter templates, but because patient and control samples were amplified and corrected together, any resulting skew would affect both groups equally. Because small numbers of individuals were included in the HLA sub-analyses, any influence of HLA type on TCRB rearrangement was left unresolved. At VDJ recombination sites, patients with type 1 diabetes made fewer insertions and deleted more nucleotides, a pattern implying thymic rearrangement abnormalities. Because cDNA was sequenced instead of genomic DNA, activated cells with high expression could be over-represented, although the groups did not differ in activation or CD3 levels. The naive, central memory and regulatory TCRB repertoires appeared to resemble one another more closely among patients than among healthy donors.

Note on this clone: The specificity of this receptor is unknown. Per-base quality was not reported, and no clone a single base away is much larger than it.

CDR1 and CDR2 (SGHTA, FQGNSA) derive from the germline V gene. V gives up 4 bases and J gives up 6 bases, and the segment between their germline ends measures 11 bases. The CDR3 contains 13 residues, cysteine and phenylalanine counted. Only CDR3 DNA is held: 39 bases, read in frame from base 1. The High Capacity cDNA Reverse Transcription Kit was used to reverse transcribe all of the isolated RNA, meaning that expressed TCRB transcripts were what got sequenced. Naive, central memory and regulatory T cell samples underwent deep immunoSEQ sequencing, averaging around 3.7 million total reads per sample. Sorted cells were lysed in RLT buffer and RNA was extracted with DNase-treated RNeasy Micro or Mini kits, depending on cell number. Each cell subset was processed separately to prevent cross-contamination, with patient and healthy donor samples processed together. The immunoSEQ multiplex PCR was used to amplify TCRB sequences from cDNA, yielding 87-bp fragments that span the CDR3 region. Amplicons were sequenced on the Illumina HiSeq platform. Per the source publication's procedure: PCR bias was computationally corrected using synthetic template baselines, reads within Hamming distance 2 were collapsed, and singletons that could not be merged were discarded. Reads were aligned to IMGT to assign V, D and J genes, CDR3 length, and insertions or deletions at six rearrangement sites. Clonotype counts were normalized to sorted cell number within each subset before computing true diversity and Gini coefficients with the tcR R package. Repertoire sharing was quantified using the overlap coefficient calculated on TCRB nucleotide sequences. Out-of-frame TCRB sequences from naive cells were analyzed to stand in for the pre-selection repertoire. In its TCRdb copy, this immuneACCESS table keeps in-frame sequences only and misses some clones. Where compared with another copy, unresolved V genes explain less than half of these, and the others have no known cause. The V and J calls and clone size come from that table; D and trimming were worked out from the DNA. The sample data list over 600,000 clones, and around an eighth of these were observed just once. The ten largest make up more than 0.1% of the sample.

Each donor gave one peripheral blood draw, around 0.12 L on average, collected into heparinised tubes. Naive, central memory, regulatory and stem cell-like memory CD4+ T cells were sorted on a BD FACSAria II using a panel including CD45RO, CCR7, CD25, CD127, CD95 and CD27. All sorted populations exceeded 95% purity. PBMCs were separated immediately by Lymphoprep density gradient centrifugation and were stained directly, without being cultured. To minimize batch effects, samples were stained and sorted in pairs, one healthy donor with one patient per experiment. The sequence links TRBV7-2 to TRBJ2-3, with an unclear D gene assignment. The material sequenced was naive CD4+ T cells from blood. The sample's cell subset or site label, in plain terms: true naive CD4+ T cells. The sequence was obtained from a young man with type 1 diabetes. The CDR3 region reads CASSSPSADTQYF. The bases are TGTGCCAGCAGCTCCCCCTCCGCGGATACGCAGTATTTT.